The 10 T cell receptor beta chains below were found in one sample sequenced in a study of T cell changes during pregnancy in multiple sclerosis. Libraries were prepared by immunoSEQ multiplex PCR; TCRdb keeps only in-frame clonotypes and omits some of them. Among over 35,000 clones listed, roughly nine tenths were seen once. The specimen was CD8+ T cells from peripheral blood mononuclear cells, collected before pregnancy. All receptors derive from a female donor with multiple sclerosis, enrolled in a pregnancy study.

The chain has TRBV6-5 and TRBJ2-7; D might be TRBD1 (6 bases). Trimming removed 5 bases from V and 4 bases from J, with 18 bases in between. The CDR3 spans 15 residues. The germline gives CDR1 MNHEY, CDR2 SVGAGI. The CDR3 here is CASSLTGSRGYEQYF. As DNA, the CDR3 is TGTGCCAGCAGTCTAACAGGGAGTCGAGGGTACGAGCAGTACTTC.

CDR3 in amino acids: CASGAVSNEQFF. CDR3 coding DNA: TGTGCCAGCGGCGCGGTGAGCAATGAGCAGTTCTTC. This chain joins TRBV6-6 and TRBJ2-1, with D hard to call. V was pared by 8 bases and J by 6 bases, with 11 bases between. The CDR3 runs to 12 residues. Germline CDR1 reads MNHNY; CDR2 reads SVGAGI (reference sequence).

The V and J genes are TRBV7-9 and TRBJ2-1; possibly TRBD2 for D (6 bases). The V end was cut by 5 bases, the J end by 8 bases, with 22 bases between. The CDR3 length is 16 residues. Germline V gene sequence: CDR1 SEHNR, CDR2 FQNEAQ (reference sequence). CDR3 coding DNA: TGTGCCAGCAGCCCCTTTGGGGGGAAGGTGGTACATGAGCAGTTCTTC. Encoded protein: CASSPFGGKVVHEQFF.

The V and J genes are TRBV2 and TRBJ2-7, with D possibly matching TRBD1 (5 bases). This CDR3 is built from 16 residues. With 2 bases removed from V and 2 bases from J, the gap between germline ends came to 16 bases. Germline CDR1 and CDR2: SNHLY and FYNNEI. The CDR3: CASSENPMTVTYEQYF. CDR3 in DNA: TGTGCCAGCAGTGAAAACCCTATGACAGTCACCTACGAGCAGTACTTC. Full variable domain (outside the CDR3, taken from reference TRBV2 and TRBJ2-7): EPEVTQTPSHQVTQMGQEVILRCVPISNHLYFYWYRQILGQKVEFLVSFYNNEISEKSEIFDDQFSVERPDGSNFTLKIRSTKLEDSAMYFCASSENPMTVTYEQYFGPGTRLTVT.

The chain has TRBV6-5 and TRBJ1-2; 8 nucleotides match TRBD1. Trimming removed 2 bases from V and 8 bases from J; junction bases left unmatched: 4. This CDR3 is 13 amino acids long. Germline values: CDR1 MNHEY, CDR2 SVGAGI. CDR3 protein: CASSYQDRDGYTF. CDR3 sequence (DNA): TGTGCCAGCAGTTACCAGGACAGGGACGGCTACACCTTC.

Here the CDR3 DNA reads TGTGCCAGCAGCTTTCAGACAGTGGGCACAGATACGCAGTATTTT. Protein sequence: CASSFQTVGTDTQYF. The chain uses TRBV5-4 and TRBJ2-3; tentatively, D is TRBD1 (5 bases). This CDR3 contains 15 residues. Trimming took 2 bases from V and 1 from J, leaving 11 bases between them. Per germline, CDR1 SGHNT and CDR2 YYREEE (reference sequence).

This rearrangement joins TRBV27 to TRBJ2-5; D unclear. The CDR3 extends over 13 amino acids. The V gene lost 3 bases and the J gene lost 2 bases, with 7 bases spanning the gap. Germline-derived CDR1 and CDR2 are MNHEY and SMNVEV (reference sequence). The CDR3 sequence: CASSFGQQETQYF. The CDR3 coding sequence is TGTGCCAGCAGTTTTGGCCAACAAGAGACCCAGTACTTC.

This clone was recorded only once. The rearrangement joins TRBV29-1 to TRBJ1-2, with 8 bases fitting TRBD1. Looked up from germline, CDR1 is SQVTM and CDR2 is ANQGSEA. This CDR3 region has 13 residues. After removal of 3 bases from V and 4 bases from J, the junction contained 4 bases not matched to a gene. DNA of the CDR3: TGCAGCGTTGACTCGGACAGGGCCTATGGCTACACCTTC. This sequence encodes CSVDSDRAYGYTF.

CDR3 amino acids: CTSNGQGGNTEAFF. As DNA, the CDR3 is TGCACCTCAAATGGACAGGGAGGGAACACTGAAGCTTTCTTT. V gene TRBV29-1 combines with J gene TRBJ1-1, with 8 bases that match TRBD1. Germline assignment: CDR1 SQVTM and CDR2 ANQGSEA. This CDR3 comprises 14 residues.

The CDR3 region has the DNA TGTGCCAGCAGCCCCGGTGGGGGAGGCTCCTACGAGCAGTACTTC. Its protein is CASSPGGGGSYEQYF. V gene TRBV5-5 combines with J gene TRBJ2-7; a possible D gene is TRBD2 (6 bases). The CDR3 has 15 residues. V was cut by 4 bases and J by 0 bases, with 14 bases left in between. Germline CDR1 is SGHKS and CDR2 is YYEKEE (reference sequence). The full variable domain, rest sourced from reference TRBV5-5 and TRBJ2-7, is DAGVTQSPTHLIKTRGQQVTLRCSPISGHKSVSWYQQVLGQGPQFIFQYYEKEERGRGNFPDRFSARQFPNYSSELNVNALLLGDSALYLCASSPGGGGSYEQYFGPGTRLTVT.